The following is a TCR beta chain sequence with its context. There are a few counts of this clonotype. This clone's antigen is unknown. Base quality data are lacking; no much larger clone is found one base away. CDR1 and CDR2 are read off the germline V gene as MNHNS and SASEGT. The CDR3, from cysteine to phenylalanine, totals 16 residues. Only CDR3 DNA is held: 48 bases, read in frame from base 1. Between the V and J ends, shortened by 0 bases and 0 bases respectively, the junction contains 12 bases. Sequencing was carried out with an Illumina MiSeq. TRB rearrangements were amplified by multiplex PCR with BIOMED2 TRB-A/B primer pools. Illumina-compatible adapters and 7-nucleotide sample barcodes were added to the amplicons in two consecutive PCRs. All library PCRs used Phusion HS II polymerase. The amplicons were purified from gel with the NucleoSpin Gel and PCR Clean-up kit, measured on Qubit, and combined at 4 to 5 nM. Before Illumina next-generation sequencing, the quality of the amplicon pool was assessed on an Agilent 2100 Bioanalyzer. The published analysis was carried out like this. Annotation of TRB rearrangements was performed with MiXCR 3.0.8 using the default MiXCR reference library. Sequences with fewer than 2 reads and non-productive reads were filtered out, and every unique CDR3 nucleotide sequence was treated as a single clone. Clonality, diversity, richness and V-J gene usage were calculated in R 3.5.1. GLIPH2 was used to cluster TCRs by CDR3 similarity, and OLGA was used to calculate generation probabilities. GLIPH2 clusters were kept only if they contained at least four unique TCR clonotypes found in at least three individuals. The raw public data were reprocessed by TCRdb itself: fastp quality trimming at Q25, MiXCR clonotype calling, in-frame beta chains only. Here each entry gathers all rows of one CDR3 protein and keeps the most common genes and DNA. The V and J calls shown here were made by TCRdb, not taken from the authors' results. For this sample the table gives more than 10,000 distinct CDR3 sequences, of which around 33% were detected only once. The ten largest account for over 15% of the sample.

The data belong to a study of T and B cells in COVID-19 patients (TCRdb year 2020). Study-level background: Using TRB and IGH repertoire sequencing of peripheral blood, the study characterized adaptive immunity in COVID-19 patients who had active infection or had recovered. Median age was nearly 35 years in the recovered cohort versus about 63 years in the active-infection cohort. Repertoire analyses used an age-matched reference group of a few dozen healthy donors who were negative for COVID-19 antibodies as the comparison. As many as 9 follow-up blood samples were taken per patient, and some of the samples covered different disease stages within the same individual. A recovered cohort comprised more than 15 patients contributing roughly 22 samples, mostly after mild to moderate COVID-19 managed as outpatients. In the active-infection cohort, 12 of 20 patients were critically ill and required mechanical ventilation or ECMO. Because samples were available both during active disease and after recovery, a couple of patients were counted in both the recovered and the active cohorts. Over 8 million TCR sequences were analysed in a TCR and BCR sequence repository that covered 35 to 40 patients and approximately 69 time points. Comorbidities linked to unfavorable COVID-19 outcome were present in about 90% of the 20 patients in the active-infection cohort.

Genomic DNA extracted from blood, in amounts of about 220-500 ng, served as the starting material for amplifying TRB repertoires. The research as a whole found: The cohort was considered too small for HLA contributions to COVID-19 susceptibility or severity to be assessed. It was stated that prospective validation of the reported TCR clusters was required before the clusters could be put to clinical use. During active COVID-19 the TRB repertoires were highly clonal, but at recovery diversity and richness rose above the levels seen in healthy donors. Few blood samples were available from mildly ill patients while symptoms were present or from severe cases at early time points. The recovered cohort had about 2,300 exclusive TCR clusters, including some 31 low-pGen clusters. Specific T cell subsets (CD4+/Treg/CD8+) and sorted SARS-CoV-2-responsive or tetramer+ T cells had not yet been sequenced, and these experiments were ongoing. In patients with COVID-19, the usage of TRBV/TRBJ genes was reported to be strongly skewed.

The specimen was blood. The chain employs TRBV6-1 and TRBJ2-7; TRBD2 is perhaps the D gene, given 6 matching bases. The sequence was collected from a human donor with active COVID-19. The bases read TGTGCCAGCAGTGAAGCGCGGGGATCAAACTCCTACGAGCAGTACTTC. Protein translation: CASSEARGSNSYEQYF.